This T cell receptor beta chain was sequenced in a study of shared clonotypes between healthy human individuals. This table comes from immunoSEQ multiplex PCR, and its TCRdb copy is limited to in-frame clones, with some not included. This repertoire shows roughly 2,300,000 clones, about nine tenths found once; its top ten account for around 0.38%. The clonotype was recovered from a man younger than 35 in good health. Some clones in this sample may be carry-over from other donors' samples. Specimen: naive CD4+ T cells from PBMCs. Subset noted: CD45RA+ positively selected.

The CDR3, as DNA: TGTGCCAGCCCGGCCTCGACAGGAAGCACAGATACGCAGTATTTT. Its protein product is CASPASTGSTDTQYF. The genes are TRBV28 and TRBJ2-3, with D possibly being TRBD1 (6 bases). The CDR3 runs to 15 residues. Trimming removed 8 bases from V and 0 bases from J, with 15 bases in between. CDR1 and CDR2 from the germline V gene are MDHEN and SYDVKM.